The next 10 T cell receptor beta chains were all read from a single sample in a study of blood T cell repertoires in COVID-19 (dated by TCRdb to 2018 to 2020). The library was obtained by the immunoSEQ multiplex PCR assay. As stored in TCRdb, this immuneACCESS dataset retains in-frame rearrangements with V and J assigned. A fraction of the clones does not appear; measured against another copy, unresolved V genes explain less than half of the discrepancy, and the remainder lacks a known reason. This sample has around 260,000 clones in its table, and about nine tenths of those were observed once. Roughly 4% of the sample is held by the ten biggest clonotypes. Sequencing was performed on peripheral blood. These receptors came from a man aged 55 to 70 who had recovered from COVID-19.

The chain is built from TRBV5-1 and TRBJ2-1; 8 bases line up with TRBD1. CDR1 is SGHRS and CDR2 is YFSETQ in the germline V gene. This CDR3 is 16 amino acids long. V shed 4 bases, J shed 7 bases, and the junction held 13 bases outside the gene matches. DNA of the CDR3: TGCGCCAGCAGCCTAAAGACAGGGGTTTCCAGAAATGAGCAGTTCTTC. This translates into CASSLKTGVSRNEQFF.

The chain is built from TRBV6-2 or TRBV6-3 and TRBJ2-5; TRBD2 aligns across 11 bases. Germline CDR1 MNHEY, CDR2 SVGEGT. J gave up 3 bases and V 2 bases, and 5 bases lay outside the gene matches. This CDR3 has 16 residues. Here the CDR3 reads CASSYIQLAGEETQYF. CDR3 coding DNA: TGTGCCAGCAGTTACATCCAACTAGCGGGGGAAGAGACCCAGTACTTC.

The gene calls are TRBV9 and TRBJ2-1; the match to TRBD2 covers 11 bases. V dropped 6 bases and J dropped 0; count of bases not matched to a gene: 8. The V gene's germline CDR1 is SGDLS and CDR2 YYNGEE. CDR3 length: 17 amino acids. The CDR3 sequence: CASNRTSGWSSYNEQFF. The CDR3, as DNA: TGTGCCAGCAATAGGACTAGCGGGTGGAGCTCCTACAATGAGCAGTTCTTC.

CDR3 DNA sequence: TGTGCCAGCAGTTACTCGGACAGGGTCACCGGGGAGCTGTTTTTT. As protein: CASSYSDRVTGELFF. The chain joins TRBV6-2 or TRBV6-3 to TRBJ2-2; 8 bases are shared with TRBD1. With V trimmed by 0 bases and J by 4 bases, 1 base remained unmatched. This CDR3 comprises 15 residues. Germline CDR1 and CDR2: MNHEY and SVGEGT.

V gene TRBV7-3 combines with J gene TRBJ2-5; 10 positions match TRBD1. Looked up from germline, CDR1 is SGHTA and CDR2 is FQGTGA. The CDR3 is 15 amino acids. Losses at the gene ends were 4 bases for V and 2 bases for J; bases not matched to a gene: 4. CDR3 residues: CASSSDRGRQETQYF. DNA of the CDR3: TGTGCCAGCAGCTCCGACAGGGGGCGGCAAGAGACCCAGTACTTC.

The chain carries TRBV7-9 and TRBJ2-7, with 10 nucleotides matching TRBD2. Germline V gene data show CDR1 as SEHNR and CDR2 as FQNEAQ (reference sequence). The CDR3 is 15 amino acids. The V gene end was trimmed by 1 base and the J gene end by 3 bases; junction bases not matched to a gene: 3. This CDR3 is CASSLVSSGGYEQYF. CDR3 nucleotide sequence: TGTGCCAGCAGCTTAGTGTCTAGCGGGGGCTACGAGCAGTACTTC.

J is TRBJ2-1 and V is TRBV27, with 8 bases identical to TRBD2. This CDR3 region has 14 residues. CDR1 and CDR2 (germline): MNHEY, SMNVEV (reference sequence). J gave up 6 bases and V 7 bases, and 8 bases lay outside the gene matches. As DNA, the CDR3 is TGTGCCAGCAAGTTAGGCAGCGGGGGCAATGAGCAGTTCTTC. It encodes CASKLGSGGNEQFF.

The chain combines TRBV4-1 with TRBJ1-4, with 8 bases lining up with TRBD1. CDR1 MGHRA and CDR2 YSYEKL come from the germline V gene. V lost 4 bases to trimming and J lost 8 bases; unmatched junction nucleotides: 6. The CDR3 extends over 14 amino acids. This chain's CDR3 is CASSPDRAGEKLFF. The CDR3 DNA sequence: TGCGCCAGCAGCCCGGACAGGGCGGGCGAAAAACTGTTTTTT.

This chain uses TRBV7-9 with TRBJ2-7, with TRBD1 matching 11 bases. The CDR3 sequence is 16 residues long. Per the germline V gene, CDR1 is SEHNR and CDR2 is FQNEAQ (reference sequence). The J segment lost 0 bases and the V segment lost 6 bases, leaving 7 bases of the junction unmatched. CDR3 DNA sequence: TGTGCCAGCAGTCGAACCGGGACAGGGGGCTCCTACGAGCAGTACTTC. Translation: CASSRTGTGGSYEQYF.

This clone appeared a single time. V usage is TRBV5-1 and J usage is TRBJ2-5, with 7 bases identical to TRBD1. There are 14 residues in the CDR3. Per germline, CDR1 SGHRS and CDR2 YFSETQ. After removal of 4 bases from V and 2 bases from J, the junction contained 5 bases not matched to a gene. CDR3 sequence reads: CASSRTGIQETQYF. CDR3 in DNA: TGCGCCAGCAGCCGGACAGGTATACAAGAGACCCAGTACTTC. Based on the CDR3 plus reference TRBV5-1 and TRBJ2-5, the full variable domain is KAGVTQTPRYLIKTRGQQVTLSCSPISGHRSVSWYQQTPGQGLQFLFEYFSETQRNKGNFPGRFSGRQFSNSRSEMNVSTLELGDSALYLCASSRTGIQETQYFGPGTRLLVL.